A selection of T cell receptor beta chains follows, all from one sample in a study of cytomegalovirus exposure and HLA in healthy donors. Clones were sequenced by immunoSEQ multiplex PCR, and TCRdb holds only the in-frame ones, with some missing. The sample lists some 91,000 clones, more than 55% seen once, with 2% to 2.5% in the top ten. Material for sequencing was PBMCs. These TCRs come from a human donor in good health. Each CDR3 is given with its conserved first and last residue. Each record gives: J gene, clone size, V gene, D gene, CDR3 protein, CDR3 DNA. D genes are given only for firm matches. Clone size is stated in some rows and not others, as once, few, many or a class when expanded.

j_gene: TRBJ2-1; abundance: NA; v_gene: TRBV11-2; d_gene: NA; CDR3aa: CASSLVTHHNEQFF; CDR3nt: TGTGCCAGCAGCCTAGTTACTCATCACAATGAGCAGTTCTTC
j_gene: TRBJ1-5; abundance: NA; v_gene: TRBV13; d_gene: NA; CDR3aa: CASSLAGGSNQPQHF; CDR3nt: TGTGCCAGCAGCTTAGCGGGGGGTAGCAATCAGCCCCAGCATTTT
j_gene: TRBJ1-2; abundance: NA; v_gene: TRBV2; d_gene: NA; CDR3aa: CASSVLGRNNYGYTF; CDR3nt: TGTGCCAGCAGTGTTCTTGGCAGGAACAACTATGGCTACACCTTC
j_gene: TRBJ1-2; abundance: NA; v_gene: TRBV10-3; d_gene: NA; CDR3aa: CAIYDRNYGYTF; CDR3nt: TGTGCCATCTACGACAGGAACTATGGCTACACCTTC
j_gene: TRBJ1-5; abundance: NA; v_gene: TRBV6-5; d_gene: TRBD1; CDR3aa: CASSPRDRGDQPQHF; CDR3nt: TGTGCCAGCAGCCCTAGGGACAGGGGAGATCAGCCCCAGCATTTT
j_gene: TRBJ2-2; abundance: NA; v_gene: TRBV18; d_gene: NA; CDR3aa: CASSDSITGELFF; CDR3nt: TGTGCCAGCTCGGACAGTATCACCGGGGAGCTGTTTTTT
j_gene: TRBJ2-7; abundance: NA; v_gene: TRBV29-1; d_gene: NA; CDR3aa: CSVEADTSYEQYF; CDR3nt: TGCAGCGTTGAAGCGGACACTTCCTACGAGCAGTACTTC
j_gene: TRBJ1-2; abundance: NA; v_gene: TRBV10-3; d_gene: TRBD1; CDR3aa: CATRSTGGAFNYGYTF; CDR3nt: TGTGCCACACGATCAACAGGGGGCGCTTTCAACTATGGCTACACCTTC
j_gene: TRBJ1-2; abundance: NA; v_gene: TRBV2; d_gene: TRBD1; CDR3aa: CASSRQGADYGYTF; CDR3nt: TGTGCCAGCAGCCGACAGGGGGCGGACTATGGCTACACCTTC
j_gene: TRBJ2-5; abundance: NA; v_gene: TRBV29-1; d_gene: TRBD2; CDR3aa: CSVSLAGGPGETQYF; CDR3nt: TGCAGCGTCAGCCTAGCGGGGGGGCCGGGGGAGACCCAGTACTTC
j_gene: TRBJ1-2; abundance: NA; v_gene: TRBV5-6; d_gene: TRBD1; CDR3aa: CASSSRDRDDRYYGYTF; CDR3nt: TGTGCCAGCAGCTCCCGGGACAGGGATGATCGTTACTATGGCTACACCTTC
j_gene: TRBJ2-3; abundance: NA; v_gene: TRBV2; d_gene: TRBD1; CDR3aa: CASSRTGRSTDTQYF; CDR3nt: TGTGCCAGCAGTAGGACAGGGCGATCCACAGATACGCAGTATTTT
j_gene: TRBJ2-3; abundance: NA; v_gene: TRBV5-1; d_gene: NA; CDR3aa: CASSLAGLAPDTQYF; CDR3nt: TGCGCCAGCAGCTTGGCAGGGTTGGCCCCAGATACGCAGTATTTT
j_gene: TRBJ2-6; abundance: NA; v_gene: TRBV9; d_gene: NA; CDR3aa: CASSPGEGSTGANVLTF; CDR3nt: TGTGCCAGCAGCCCCGGAGAGGGTTCGACTGGGGCCAACGTCCTGACTTTC
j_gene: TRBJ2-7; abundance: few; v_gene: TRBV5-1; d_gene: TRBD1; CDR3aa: CASSRQGETYEQYF; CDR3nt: TGCGCCAGCAGCAGACAGGGGGAGACCTACGAGCAGTACTTC
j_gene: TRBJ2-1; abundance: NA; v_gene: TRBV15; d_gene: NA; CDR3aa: CATSRDVLASYNEQFF; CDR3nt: TGTGCCACCAGCAGAGATGTTCTAGCTTCCTACAATGAGCAGTTCTTC
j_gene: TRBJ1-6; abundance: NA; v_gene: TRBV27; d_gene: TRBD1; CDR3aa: CASSPKSGQGSNSPLHF; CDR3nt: TGTGCCAGCAGTCCCAAATCGGGACAGGGGTCCAATTCACCCCTCCACTTT
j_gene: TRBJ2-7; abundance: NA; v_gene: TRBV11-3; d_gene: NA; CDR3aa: CASSPSGGANSYEQYF; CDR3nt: TGTGCCAGCAGCCCGAGTGGGGGGGCCAACTCCTACGAGCAGTACTTC
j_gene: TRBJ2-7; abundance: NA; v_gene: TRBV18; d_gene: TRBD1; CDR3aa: CASSPGGWDSSYEQYF; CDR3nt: TGTGCCAGCTCACCCGGCGGGTGGGACAGTTCCTACGAGCAGTACTTC
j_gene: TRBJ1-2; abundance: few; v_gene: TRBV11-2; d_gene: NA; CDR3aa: CASSSLRGYRRYGYTF; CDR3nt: TGTGCCAGCAGCTCACTAAGGGGTTATCGTCGCTATGGCTACACCTTC
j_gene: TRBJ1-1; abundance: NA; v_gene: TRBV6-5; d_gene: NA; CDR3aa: CASSRNEASGTEAFF; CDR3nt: TGTGCCAGCAGCCGTAATGAGGCCTCGGGCACTGAAGCTTTCTTT
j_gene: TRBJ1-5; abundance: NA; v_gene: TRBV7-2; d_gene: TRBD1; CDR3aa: CASSRQGVDRGTQPQHF; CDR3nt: TGTGCCAGCAGTCGACAGGGGGTCGATAGAGGAACTCAGCCCCAGCATTTT
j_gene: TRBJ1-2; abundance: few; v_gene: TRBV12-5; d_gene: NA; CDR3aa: CASGFTPGAGYTF; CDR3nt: TGTGCTAGTGGTTTCACCCCAGGGGCTGGCTACACCTTC
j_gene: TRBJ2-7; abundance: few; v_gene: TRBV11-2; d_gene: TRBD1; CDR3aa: CASSRDRGTSYEQYF; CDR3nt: TGTGCCAGCAGCCGGGACAGGGGAACCTCCTACGAGCAGTACTTC
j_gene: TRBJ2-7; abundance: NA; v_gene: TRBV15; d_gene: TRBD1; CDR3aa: CATSARPTGRYEQYF; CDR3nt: TGTGCCACCAGCGCGCGACCGACAGGGCGGTACGAGCAGTACTTC
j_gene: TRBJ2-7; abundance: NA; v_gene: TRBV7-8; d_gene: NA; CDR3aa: CASSLAGNSYEQYF; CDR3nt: TGTGCCAGCAGCTTAGCTGGCAACTCCTACGAGCAGTACTTC
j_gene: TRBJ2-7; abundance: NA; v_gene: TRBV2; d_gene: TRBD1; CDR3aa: CASSVGQSGHEQYF; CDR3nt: TGTGCCAGCAGTGTGGGACAGTCGGGCCACGAGCAGTACTTC
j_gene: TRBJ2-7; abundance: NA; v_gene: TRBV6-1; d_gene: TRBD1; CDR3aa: CASSETIGQGLYEQYF; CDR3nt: TGTGCCAGCAGTGAAACGATAGGACAGGGGCTTTACGAGCAGTACTTC
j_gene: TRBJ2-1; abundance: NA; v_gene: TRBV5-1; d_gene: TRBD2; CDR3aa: CASSLVGRGGLNNEQFF; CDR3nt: TGCGCCAGCAGTCTGGTGGGGCGGGGGGGCCTCAACAATGAGCAGTTCTTC
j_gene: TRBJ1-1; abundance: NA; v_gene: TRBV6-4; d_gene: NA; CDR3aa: CASSREGQGEAFF; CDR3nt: TGTGCCAGCAGCCGGGAGGGGCAGGGTGAAGCTTTCTTT
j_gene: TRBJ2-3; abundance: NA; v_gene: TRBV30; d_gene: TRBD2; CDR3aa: CAWSTRLAVSTDTQYF; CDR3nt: TGTGCCTGGAGTACCCGACTAGCAGTTAGCACAGATACGCAGTATTTT
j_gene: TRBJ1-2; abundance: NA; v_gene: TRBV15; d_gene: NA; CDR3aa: CATSRDHGGYTF; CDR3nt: TGTGCCACCAGCAGAGATCACGGTGGCTACACCTTC
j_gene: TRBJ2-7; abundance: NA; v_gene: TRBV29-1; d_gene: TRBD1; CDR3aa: CSVEGPGQGTDEQYF; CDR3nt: TGCAGCGTTGAAGGGCCGGGACAGGGGACCGACGAGCAGTACTTC
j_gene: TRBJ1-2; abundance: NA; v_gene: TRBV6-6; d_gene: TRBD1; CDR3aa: CASSSPTGGNYGYTF; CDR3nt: TGTGCCAGCAGTTCCCCGACAGGGGGGAACTATGGCTACACCTTC
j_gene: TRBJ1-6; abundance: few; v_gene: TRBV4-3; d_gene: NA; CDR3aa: CASSRGSGSPLHF; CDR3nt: TGCGCCAGCAGCCGCGGGAGCGGGTCACCCCTCCACTTT
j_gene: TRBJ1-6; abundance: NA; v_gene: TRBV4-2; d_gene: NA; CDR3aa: CASSQDGAPSSYNSPLHF; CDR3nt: TGTGCCAGCAGCCAAGATGGTGCGCCTAGCTCCTATAATTCACCCCTCCACTTT
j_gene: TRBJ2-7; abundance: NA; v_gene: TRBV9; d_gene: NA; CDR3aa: CASSVGGAAYEQYF; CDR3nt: TGTGCCAGCAGCGTAGGCGGGGCCGCCTACGAGCAGTACTTC
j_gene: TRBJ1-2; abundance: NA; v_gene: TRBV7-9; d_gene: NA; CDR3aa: CASAQTGAGSAHYGYTF; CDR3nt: TGTGCCAGCGCCCAAACTGGTGCAGGTTCGGCCCACTATGGCTACACCTTC
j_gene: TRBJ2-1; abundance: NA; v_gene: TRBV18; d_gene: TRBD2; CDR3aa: CASSPTSGRIGEQFF; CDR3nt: TGTGCCAGCTCTCCAACTAGCGGTAGGATTGGTGAGCAGTTCTTC
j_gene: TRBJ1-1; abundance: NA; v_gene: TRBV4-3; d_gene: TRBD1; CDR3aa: CASSQDLLGRGLGEAFF; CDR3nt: TGCGCCAGCAGCCAAGATCTACTTGGCAGGGGGCTTGGTGAAGCTTTCTTT
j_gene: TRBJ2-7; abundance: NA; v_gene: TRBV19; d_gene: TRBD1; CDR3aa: CASGTGHEQYF; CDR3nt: TGTGCCAGTGGGACAGGCCACGAGCAGTACTTC
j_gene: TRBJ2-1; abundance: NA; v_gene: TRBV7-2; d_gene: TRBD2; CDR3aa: CASSFYVASGLIF; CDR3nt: TGTGCCAGCAGCTTCTATGTGGCTAGCGGCTTAATCTTC
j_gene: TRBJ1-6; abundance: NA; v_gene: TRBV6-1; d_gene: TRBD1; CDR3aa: CASSGIYVGTENSPLHF; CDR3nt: TGTGCCAGCAGTGGAATTTATGTTGGGACAGAAAATTCACCCCTCCACTTT
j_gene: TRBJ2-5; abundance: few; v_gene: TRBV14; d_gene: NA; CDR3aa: CASSQDGGAGWETQYF; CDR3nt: TGTGCCAGCAGCCAAGATGGGGGCGCGGGTTGGGAGACCCAGTACTTC
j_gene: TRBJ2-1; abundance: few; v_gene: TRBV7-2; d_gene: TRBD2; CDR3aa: CASSPNGGGSYNEQFF; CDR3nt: TGTGCCAGCAGCCCTAATGGCGGGGGGTCCTACAATGAGCAGTTCTTC
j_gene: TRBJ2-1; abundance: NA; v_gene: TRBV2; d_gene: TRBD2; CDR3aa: CASSVEAGGGNEQFF; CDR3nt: TGTGCCAGCAGTGTTGAGGCGGGGGGGGGAAATGAGCAGTTCTTC
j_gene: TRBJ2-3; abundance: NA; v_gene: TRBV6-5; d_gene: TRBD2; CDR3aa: CASRVAGVQYF; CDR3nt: TGTGCCAGCAGGGTAGCGGGGGTACAGTATTTT
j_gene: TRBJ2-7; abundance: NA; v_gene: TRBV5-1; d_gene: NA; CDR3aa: CASSFQGSYEQYF; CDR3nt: TGCGCCAGCAGCTTTCAGGGCTCCTACGAGCAGTACTTC
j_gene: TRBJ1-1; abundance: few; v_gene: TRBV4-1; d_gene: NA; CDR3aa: CASSQVSGYGLNTEAFF; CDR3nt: TGCGCCAGCAGCCAAGTTTCAGGGTACGGTCTGAACACTGAAGCTTTCTTT
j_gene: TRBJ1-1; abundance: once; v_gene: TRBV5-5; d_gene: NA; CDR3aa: CASSLAGDTEAFF; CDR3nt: TGTGCCAGCAGCTTGGCAGGGGACACTGAAGCTTTCTTT
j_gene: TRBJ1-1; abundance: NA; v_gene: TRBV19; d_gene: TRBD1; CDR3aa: CASSVRDRRNTEAFF; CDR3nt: TGTGCCAGTAGCGTAAGGGACAGGAGAAACACTGAAGCTTTCTTT